This T cell receptor (beta chain) was observed in a study of human T cells and chemical hapten exposure (dated by TCRdb to the early 2020s). Some background on the complete study: For sensitization, 2% DPC in acetone was applied to a 2 cm by 2 cm area of upper inner arm skin. Throughout the roughly 26-week study period, patients were also given weekly therapeutic DPC doses on the scalp. Patch tests used Finn chambers with 0.01% DPC on the upper back, scored after 6 days by International Contact Dermatitis Research Group standards. Most of the patients in the cohort were female, and the cohort covered alopecia areata with under or over 50% scalp involvement, alopecia totalis and alopecia universalis. Libraries were pooled for sequencing, and variation in per-sample TCR yields was attributed mainly to small differences in library volumes within the pool. Peripheral blood TCR repertoire changes were tracked in vivo in alopecia patients during primary and secondary sensitization to the hapten diphenylcyclopropenone (DPC). Blood samples were taken from patients before sensitization (week 0) and then at 2, 6 and about 24 weeks after DPC sensitization. For TCR sequencing, blood came from some 31 alopecia patients at anywhere from one to four time points (pre-sensitization, 2, 6 and 24 weeks). Summary of the overall study and its limitations: All patients had alopecia, a presumed autoimmune disease, so their immune response might differ from that of healthy individuals. After repeated subsampling, changes were observed in the strength of the expansion versus patch-test correlation and in the threshold at which the correlation became significant. A positive correlation was found between the number of PT1 expanded TCRs and patch test score, with significance reached at thresholds 8, 16 and 32 but not 4. Expanded TCRs formed significantly more large CDR3 similarity clusters than pre-sensitization or healthy control sets, consistent with antigen-driven responses. No change with DPC sensitization was found in the number of TCRs above 1 in 1000 frequency, and no evidence of global repertoire structure alterations was found.

Inclusive of the bounding cysteine and phenylalanine, the CDR3 is 14 residues long. The DNA shown is the 42-base CDR3, in frame from base 1. CDR1 SSHAT and CDR2 FNYEAQ were looked up in the germline V gene (reference sequence). Library construction relied on RACE. The instrument was a NextSeq 500. During library preparation, unique molecular identifiers were attached to individual cDNA molecules so that TCRs could be counted quantitatively and reproducibly. Both TCR alpha and TCR beta chains were sequenced from each blood RNA sample. In the source study's methods: A median of roughly 100,000 TCRs per sample was observed, with a range of about 20,000 to 750,000. The Decombinator software suite was used to annotate the V, J and CDR3 of the TCR reads. To make PS versus PT1 abundance plots, every sample was subsampled to the same number of TCRs (28,000). TCRs were defined as expanded if absent before sensitization and observed at least eight times at the 2-week time point. TCRdb trimmed the raw reads at Q25, called clones with MiXCR and kept productive beta chains. Every CDR3 protein is listed once, alongside the most common genes and DNA of its rows. It is TCRdb's table, rather than the study itself, that gives the V and J calls and clone size. This sample has some 84,000 distinct CDR3 sequences in its table, and 10% to 13% of those were observed once. The top ten hold roughly 3.7% of the sample.

Taken with the paper, the label for time point translates to: patch test 3, about 24 weeks after DPC sensitization. This sample's treatment or condition label indicates: therapeutic diphenylcyclopropenone sensitization with weekly scalp DPC. At each patch-test visit, blood was drawn before the patch test was applied. Eligible patients were aged 18 to 70, diagnosed with alopecia, deemed suitable for DPC therapy, and excluded if pregnant. Total RNA was extracted from unfractionated whole blood that had been collected in Tempus Blood RNA tubes. This clonotype was found a few times. It has no known antigen specificity. One end of the junction does not line up with germline, which may come from a read error.

The specimen comprised whole blood, sampled in connection with sensitization to the hapten diphenylcyclopropenone (DPC). The clonotype comes from a woman between 50 and 59 years old with alopecia areata. Some clones in this sample may be carry-over from other donors' samples. Rearrangement joined TRBV7-7 to TRBJ2-2; TRBD1 could be the D gene, as 6 bases match. The DNA sequence is as follows: TGTGCTAGCAGCTTAGTCTCAGGGGTCGGGGAGCTGTTTTTT. This encodes CASSLVSGVGELFF.